The present T cell receptor (beta chain) was sequenced within a study of T-cell memory formation after mild COVID-19. Study context: In these data, TCR clusters were largely donor specific.

One entry per CDR3 protein results from TCRdb running MiXCR on the 5' RACE reads. The sample has 470,000 or so distinct CDR3 sequences; 20% to 30% are singletons. The sample taken for sequencing was PBMCs or a T cell subset sorted from them (not recorded which). The TCR was taken from an adult woman who had mild COVID-19 (a few samples of this study predate the infection). Cell type and time point are not known.

CDR3 bases: TGTGCCAGCAGTCCTCTTGACAGGGCACGCTACGAGCAGTACTTC. The encoded protein is CASSPLDRARYEQYF. This sequence joins TRBV27 and TRBJ2-7; 7 positions agree with TRBD1. V dropped 5 bases and J dropped 3; count of bases not matched to a gene: 10. The germline V gene has CDR1 MNHEY and CDR2 SMNVEV (reference sequence). This CDR3 region has 15 residues.